These T cell receptor beta chains were read from a single sample in a study of T cells in tumors after PD-1 blockade. Sequencing used immunoSEQ multiplex PCR; TCRdb keeps in-frame clones, though not all of them. This table holds 10,000 to 15,000 clones, roughly three fifths found once. The sample in question was tumor tissue, obtained before anti-PD-1 treatment. These TCRs come from a human donor with cutaneous squamous cell carcinoma. The CDR3 runs from the conserved cysteine through the conserved F or W. The D gene is left open where the match is weak. The size of a clone is reported for some rows only, either as once, few or many, or as a class for expanded clones.

size: .
D: .
V: TRBV6-6
J: TRBJ2-2
CDR3: CASSYSSGSGGELFF
DNA: TGTGCCAGCAGTTACTCCTCGGGGTCGGGCGGGGAGCTGTTTTTT

size: once
D: TRBD1
V: TRBV14
J: TRBJ1-6
CDR3: CASSQAQGFDNSPLHF
DNA: TGTGCCAGCAGCCAAGCACAGGGGTTCGATAATTCACCCCTCCACTTT

size: few
D: .
V: TRBV7-2
J: TRBJ1-1
CDR3: CASSWRSNTEAFF
DNA: TGTGCCAGCAGCTGGAGGTCGAACACTGAAGCTTTCTTT

size: .
D: .
V: TRBV28
J: TRBJ2-1
CDR3: CASSIAPDRAEQFF
DNA: TGTGCCAGCAGTATTGCCCCAGACCGGGCTGAGCAGTTCTTC

size: few
D: TRBD1
V: TRBV6-2/TRBV6-3
J: TRBJ1-5
CDR3: CASSYSPGQEYSNQPQHF
DNA: TGTGCCAGCAGTTACTCACCGGGACAGGAATATAGCAATCAGCCCCAGCATTTT

size: .
D: TRBD1
V: TRBV7-8
J: TRBJ1-2
CDR3: CASSWNRGVYYGYTF
DNA: TGTGCCAGCAGCTGGAACAGGGGAGTATACTATGGCTACACCTTC

size: few
D: .
V: TRBV18
J: TRBJ2-2
CDR3: CASSESYTGELFF
DNA: TGTGCCAGCTCCGAGAGTTACACCGGGGAGCTGTTTTTT

size: .
D: TRBD2
V: TRBV3-1/TRBV3-2
J: TRBJ2-7
CDR3: CASSQGSGGGYEQYF
DNA: TGTGCCAGCAGCCAAGGGTCGGGAGGAGGCTACGAGCAGTACTTC

size: medium-sized
D: .
V: TRBV5-1
J: TRBJ2-7
CDR3: CASSLVRGNSLYEQYF
DNA: TGCGCCAGCAGCTTGGTACGGGGAAATAGCCTCTACGAGCAGTACTTC

size: .
D: TRBD2
V: TRBV18
J: TRBJ2-1
CDR3: CASSPPNGLAGGNEQFF
DNA: TGTGCCAGCTCACCACCGAATGGACTAGCGGGAGGTAATGAGCAGTTCTTC

size: .
D: TRBD2
V: TRBV7-8
J: TRBJ2-7
CDR3: CASSVTTSVGGKSEQYF
DNA: TGTGCCAGCAGCGTCACCACTAGCGTCGGAGGAAAGTCCGAGCAGTACTTC

size: .
D: .
V: TRBV11-3
J: TRBJ2-7
CDR3: CASSPKTGYEQYF
DNA: TGTGCCAGCAGCCCAAAGACAGGCTACGAGCAGTACTTC

size: .
D: TRBD2
V: TRBV5-1
J: TRBJ2-1
CDR3: CASSLDSGIYNEQFF
DNA: TGCGCCAGCAGCTTGGATAGCGGGATTTACAATGAGCAGTTCTTC

size: medium-sized
D: TRBD1
V: TRBV7-9
J: TRBJ1-2
CDR3: CASSLGGLQGDLLGGYTF
DNA: TGTGCCAGCAGCTTAGGAGGCTTACAGGGGGATTTACTTGGGGGCTACACCTTC

size: .
D: .
V: TRBV19
J: TRBJ2-7
CDR3: CASSGQGGVGEQYF
DNA: TGTGCCAGTAGTGGGCAGGGAGGAGTCGGCGAGCAGTACTTC

size: .
D: .
V: TRBV5-1
J: TRBJ2-3
CDR3: CASQSSGLSTDTQYF
DNA: TGCGCCAGCCAAAGCTCAGGACTTAGCACAGATACGCAGTATTTT

size: once
D: TRBD2
V: TRBV3-1/TRBV3-2
J: TRBJ2-2
CDR3: CASSQILGLAGGELFF
DNA: TGTGCCAGCAGCCAAATCCTGGGACTAGCGGGCGGGGAGCTGTTTTTT

size: .
D: .
V: TRBV6-1
J: TRBJ2-1
CDR3: CASSEVVMGSTLSSYNEQFF
DNA: TGTGCCAGCAGTGAAGTTGTGATGGGTAGCACTTTGAGCTCCTACAATGAGCAGTTCTTC

size: .
D: TRBD2
V: TRBV5-4
J: TRBJ2-1
CDR3: CASSLGLAGGKNNEQFF
DNA: TGTGCCAGCAGCTTGGGGCTAGCGGGAGGGAAAAACAATGAGCAGTTCTTC

size: .
D: .
V: TRBV5-4
J: TRBJ1-1
CDR3: CASSLDTWGTEAFF
DNA: TGTGCCAGCAGCTTGGACACCTGGGGCACTGAAGCTTTCTTT

size: .
D: .
V: TRBV5-4
J: TRBJ2-3
CDR3: CASSRIQQGEDTQYF
DNA: TGTGCCAGCAGCCGTATCCAACAGGGAGAAGATACGCAGTATTTT

size: few
D: .
V: TRBV4-3
J: TRBJ1-4
CDR3: CASSQDADGRSEKLFF
DNA: TGCGCCAGCAGCCAAGACGCGGACGGAAGGTCCGAAAAACTGTTTTTT

size: .
D: TRBD2
V: TRBV7-2
J: TRBJ2-1
CDR3: CASSLTLAGNEQFF
DNA: TGTGCCAGCAGCTTAACCCTAGCGGGCAATGAGCAGTTCTTC

size: .
D: .
V: TRBV19
J: TRBJ1-2
CDR3: CASSRTPGGGHTF
DNA: TGTGCCAGTAGCCGTACCCCTGGGGGGGGCCACACCTTC

size: .
D: .
V: TRBV5-1
J: TRBJ2-3
CDR3: CASSKGLSTDTQYF
DNA: TGCGCCAGCAGCAAAGGACTCAGCACAGATACGCAGTATTTT

size: .
D: .
V: TRBV6-5
J: TRBJ2-1
CDR3: CASSIKASNEQFF
DNA: TGTGCCAGCAGTATTAAAGCGAGCAATGAGCAGTTCTTC

size: .
D: .
V: TRBV10-3
J: TRBJ2-1
CDR3: CAIKPGEGEQFF
DNA: TGTGCCATCAAACCAGGGGAGGGTGAGCAGTTCTTC

size: .
D: .
V: TRBV12-5
J: TRBJ2-2
CDR3: CASQGPGELFF
DNA: TGTGCTAGTCAGGGACCCGGGGAGCTGTTTTTT

size: .
D: .
V: TRBV23-1
J: TRBJ1-1
CDR3: CASRRYGVLNTEAFF
DNA: TGCGCCAGCAGACGATACGGGGTCCTGAACACTGAAGCTTTCTTT

size: .
D: .
V: TRBV3-1/TRBV3-2
J: TRBJ1-1
CDR3: CASSHTMGTEAFF
DNA: TGTGCCAGCAGCCATACGATGGGCACTGAAGCTTTCTTT

size: .
D: .
V: TRBV21-1
J: TRBJ2-2
CDR3: CASSSPGGIMNTGWLFF
DNA: TGTGCCAGCAGCTCCCCCGGGGGGATAATGAACACCGGGTGGCTGTTTTTT

size: few
D: .
V: TRBV18
J: TRBJ1-4
CDR3: CASSPGQGEKLFF
DNA: TGTGCCAGCTCACCGGGACAAGGGGAAAAACTGTTTTTT

size: .
D: .
V: TRBV28
J: TRBJ2-4
CDR3: CASSPGPLKNIQYF
DNA: TGTGCCAGCAGTCCCGGGCCTCTCAAAAACATTCAGTACTTC

size: .
D: .
V: TRBV12-3/TRBV12-4
J: TRBJ2-2
CDR3: CASSLDVELFF
DNA: TGTGCCAGCAGTTTAGACGTAGAGCTGTTTTTT

size: once
D: TRBD2
V: TRBV7-8
J: TRBJ2-1
CDR3: CASSRPGTSASNEQFF
DNA: TGTGCCAGCAGCAGACCCGGGACTAGCGCGAGCAATGAGCAGTTCTTC

size: few
D: TRBD2
V: TRBV9
J: TRBJ2-1
CDR3: CASSATSGRAYNEQFF
DNA: TGTGCCAGCAGCGCCACTAGCGGGAGGGCCTACAATGAGCAGTTCTTC

size: .
D: TRBD1
V: TRBV6-5
J: TRBJ1-5
CDR3: CASSYSGQRDQPQHF
DNA: TGTGCCAGCAGTTACTCGGGACAGAGGGACCAGCCCCAGCATTTT

size: medium-sized
D: .
V: TRBV6-5
J: TRBJ2-7
CDR3: CASSYGSRALREQYF
DNA: TGTGCCAGCAGTTACGGGTCCAGGGCCCTTAGGGAGCAGTACTTC

size: few
D: TRBD2
V: TRBV9
J: TRBJ2-7
CDR3: CASSGLAGGPMYEQYF
DNA: TGTGCCAGCAGCGGACTAGCGGGAGGGCCGATGTACGAGCAGTACTTC

size: once
D: .
V: TRBV21-1
J: TRBJ1-2
CDR3: CASSKQGYGYTF
DNA: TGTGCCAGCAGCAAACAGGGGTATGGCTACACCTTC

size: .
D: .
V: TRBV14
J: TRBJ1-2
CDR3: CASSQVGKGHDRGYTF
DNA: TGTGCCAGCAGCCAAGTTGGGAAGGGGCACGACCGAGGCTACACCTTC

size: few
D: TRBD1
V: TRBV19
J: TRBJ2-1
CDR3: CASSPGTGHYNEQFF
DNA: TGTGCCAGTAGTCCCGGGACAGGGCACTACAATGAGCAGTTCTTC

size: .
D: .
V: TRBV9
J: TRBJ1-5
CDR3: CASSPTGARNQPQHF
DNA: TGTGCCAGCAGCCCCACGGGGGCGAGGAATCAGCCCCAGCATTTT

size: few
D: .
V: TRBV7-2
J: TRBJ1-2
CDR3: CASSLVGGYTF
DNA: TGTGCCAGCAGCTTAGTGGGTGGCTACACCTTC

size: .
D: TRBD2
V: TRBV7-6
J: TRBJ2-7
CDR3: CASSFFGTGGVPYEQYF
DNA: TGTGCCAGCAGCTTTTTTGGTACGGGGGGGGTACCCTACGAGCAGTACTTC

size: once
D: .
V: TRBV6-5
J: TRBJ1-5
CDR3: CASSSAGRDNQPQHF
DNA: TGTGCCAGCAGTTCCGCGGGACGGGACAATCAGCCCCAGCATTTT

size: .
D: TRBD2
V: TRBV5-1
J: TRBJ2-3
CDR3: CASSPESGGARDTQYF
DNA: TGCGCCAGCAGCCCTGAGAGCGGGGGGGCCAGAGATACGCAGTATTTT